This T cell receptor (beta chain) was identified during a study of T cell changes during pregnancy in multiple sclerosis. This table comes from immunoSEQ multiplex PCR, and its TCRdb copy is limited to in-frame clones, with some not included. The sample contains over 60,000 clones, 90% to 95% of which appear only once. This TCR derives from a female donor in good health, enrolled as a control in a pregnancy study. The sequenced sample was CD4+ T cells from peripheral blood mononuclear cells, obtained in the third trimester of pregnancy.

CDR3 sequence reads: CASSPGQGPMNTEAFF. The CDR3 bases are TGTGCCAGCTCTCCCGGACAGGGCCCCATGAACACTGAAGCTTTCTTT. J is TRBJ1-1 and V is TRBV18; the match to TRBD1 covers 8 bases. This CDR3 has 16 amino acids. CDR1 and CDR2 (germline): KGHSH, LQKENI. V shed 6 bases and J 0 bases; nucleotides not matched to a gene: 9.